This T cell receptor beta chain was identified during a study of blood T cell repertoires in COVID-19. About the research overall: COVID-19 samples, acute and convalescent, were from the United States, Italy and Spain. Sample material is recorded as cDNA or gDNA derived from T cells, B-cell-depleted T cells, or PBMCs.

V shed 1 base and J 7 bases; nucleotides not matched to a gene: 6. The CDR3 has 15 residues. The germline V gene has CDR1 LGHNA and CDR2 YSLEER. Authors' analysis steps: Scientists estimated how many nucleated cells there were by amplifying reference gene primers. This table comes from immunoSEQ multiplex PCR, and its TCRdb copy is limited to in-frame clones, with some not included. The DNA was the basis for D and trimming; V, J and clone size are from that table. Of about 110,000 clones in the sample, around four fifths are singletons; the top ten hold just over 4%. The sequenced sample consisted of peripheral blood. The V gene is TRBV4-3, the J gene TRBJ2-2, with 7 positions matching TRBD1. This clonotype was obtained from a woman aged 70-85 years with acute or convalescent COVID-19. The CDR3 protein is CASSQVQGVVGELFF. CDR3 sequence (DNA): TGCGCCAGCAGCCAAGTCCAGGGGGTGGTCGGGGAGCTGTTTTTT.